Sequencing of this TCR beta chain was carried out in a study of blood T cells in healthy people across ages. Study-wide findings and caveats: Getting older went along with TCR beta diversity per million T cells dropping roughly linearly.

PCR was performed a second time for about 7 to 11 cycles using a sample-barcoded 5' primer and a J-beta primer mix. TCRdb redid the calling of the 5' RACE reads with MiXCR, one entry per CDR3 protein. The profile shows about 500,000 distinct CDR3 sequences, about 25% of them singletons. On this clonotype: Its antigen is still unknown.

This CDR3 is built from 16 residues. Germline values: CDR1 SQVTM, CDR2 ANQGSEA. Trimming took off 4 bases at V and 2 bases at J, with 19 bases between the two ends. Another study also made use of these data, one on T cells of mothers and their children.

The genes are TRBV29-1 and TRBJ2-3, with D possibly matching TRBD2 (6 bases). The sample consisted of blood. The TCR comes from a boy between 10 and 17 years old in good health. The CDR3 DNA reads as TGCAGCGTTGGGGGTCGAGACAGCGGGTCCACAGATACGCAGTATTTT. Its translation is CSVGGRDSGSTDTQYF.